This T cell receptor beta chain was profiled in a study of control samples from healthy donors and cancer patients. The method was immunoSEQ multiplex PCR; TCRdb's version includes in-frame clones alone and lacks a portion of them. The table includes under 150,000 clones, 85% to 95% detected once. The germline gives CDR1 SGHRS, CDR2 YFSETQ. The CDR3 is 10 residues long. V was shortened by 5 bases and J by 6 bases, with 3 bases between the two germline ends. For this clone: The sample carries other DNA sequences with the same CDR3.

The gene calls are TRBV5-1 and TRBJ2-1; no clear D. This sequence was found in a man between 50 and 59 years old with head and neck cancer. The sample was PBMCs. Written as DNA, the CDR3 is TGCGCCAGCAGGGGCAATGAGCAGTTCTTC. Protein sequence: CASRGNEQFF.